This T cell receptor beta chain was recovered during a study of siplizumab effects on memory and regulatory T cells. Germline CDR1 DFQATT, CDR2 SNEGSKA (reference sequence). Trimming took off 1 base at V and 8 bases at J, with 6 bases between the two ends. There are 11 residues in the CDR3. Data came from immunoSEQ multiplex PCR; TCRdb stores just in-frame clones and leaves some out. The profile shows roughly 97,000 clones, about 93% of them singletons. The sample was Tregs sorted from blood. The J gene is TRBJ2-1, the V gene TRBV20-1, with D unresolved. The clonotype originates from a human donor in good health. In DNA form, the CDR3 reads TGCAGTGCTAGAGTGGGCTATGAGCAGTTCTTC. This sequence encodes CSARVGYEQFF.